These T cell receptor beta chains were read from a single sample in a study of beta chain features in type 1 diabetes. The table came from immunoSEQ multiplex PCR; TCRdb's copy has only in-frame clones and leaves some out. The table records 390,000 or so clones, about 15% of them present only once. The specimen was naive CD4+ T cells from blood. These receptors were collected from a man aged 25-45 years in good health. Both conserved end residues are part of each CDR3. The D gene is left open where the match is weak. Where a row states a size, it is once, few, many or the class of an expanded clone; other rows omit it.

>TRBJ2-5|.|.|TRBV7-2
CASSSRQVIGETQYF
TGTGCCAGCAGTTCGAGACAGGTTATTGGAGAGACCCAGTACTTC
>TRBJ2-1|.|.|TRBV29-1
CSVEPLFDYNEQFF
TGCAGCGTTGAACCTCTATTCGACTACAATGAGCAGTTCTTC
>TRBJ1-1|.|TRBD1|TRBV9
CASSVQTGDTEAFF
TGTGCCAGCAGCGTGCAGACAGGGGACACTGAAGCTTTCTTT
>TRBJ2-3|.|.|TRBV6-1
CASMVHVGTQYF
TGTGCCAGCATGGTTCATGTGGGTACGCAGTATTTT
>TRBJ2-1|many|.|TRBV10-3
CALWDGSYNEQFF
TGTGCCCTCTGGGACGGGAGTTACAATGAGCAGTTCTTC
>TRBJ2-7|few|TRBD2|TRBV7-2
CASSLLGAGVYEQYF
TGTGCCAGCAGCTTACTAGGGGCGGGGGTATACGAGCAGTACTTC
>TRBJ2-1|few|.|TRBV7-8
CASSLVIGEGFF
TGTGCCAGCAGCTTAGTGATCGGAGAAGGGTTCTTC
>TRBJ2-5|few|.|TRBV10-3
CAIAPGSETQYF
TGTGCCATCGCCCCCGGATCAGAGACCCAGTACTTC
>TRBJ1-2|.|TRBD1|TRBV5-6
CASSLTRQGDGYTF
TGTGCCAGCAGCTTGACCAGACAGGGAGATGGCTACACCTTC
>TRBJ2-7|.|.|TRBV23-1
CASSQPGAYPSYEQYF
TGCGCCAGCAGTCAACCTGGGGCTTACCCTTCCTACGAGCAGTACTTC
>TRBJ2-5|few|TRBD1|TRBV9
CASSSHRGPQETQYF
TGTGCCAGCAGTAGCCACAGGGGCCCACAAGAGACCCAGTACTTC
>TRBJ2-1|few|TRBD2|TRBV19
CASSRQTGTSGSSSYNEQFF
TGTGCCAGTAGTAGGCAAACCGGGACTAGCGGGTCAAGCTCCTACAATGAGCAGTTCTTC
>TRBJ1-3|few|.|TRBV30
CAWSENTIYF
TGTGCCTGGAGTGAGAACACCATATATTTT
>TRBJ2-1|few|.|TRBV4-1
CASSQERWDSYNEQFF
TGCGCCAGCAGCCAAGAGCGCTGGGACTCTTACAATGAGCAGTTCTTC
>TRBJ2-5|few|.|TRBV9
CASSSLQGETQYF
TGTGCCAGCAGCTCTCTCCAGGGGGAGACCCAGTACTTC
>TRBJ2-5|.|TRBD1|TRBV14
CASSHDRVETQYF
TGTGCCAGCAGCCACGACAGGGTGGAGACCCAGTACTTC
>TRBJ2-5|.|.|TRBV19
CASSSNQGTETQYF
TGTGCCAGTAGTTCGAACCAGGGGACAGAGACCCAGTACTTC
>TRBJ2-2|few|TRBD1|TRBV5-1
CASKTGDTGELFF
TGCGCCAGCAAGACAGGGGACACCGGGGAGCTGTTTTTT
>TRBJ1-2|few|.|TRBV5-6
CASSWDLRGNYGYTF
TGTGCCAGCAGCTGGGATCTACGGGGAAACTATGGCTACACCTTC
>TRBJ2-6|.|.|TRBV5-1
CASSSGESGANVLTF
TGCGCCAGCAGCTCAGGGGAGTCTGGGGCCAACGTCCTGACTTTC
>TRBJ1-5|few|TRBD1|TRBV9
CASSEGQGAKQPQHF
TGTGCCAGCAGTGAAGGCCAGGGGGCAAAGCAGCCCCAGCATTTT
>TRBJ2-2|few|.|TRBV18
CASSPSLGLNTGELFF
TGTGCCAGCTCACCAAGCCTGGGGTTGAACACCGGGGAGCTGTTTTTT
>TRBJ1-1|few|.|TRBV18
CASSPSWGNTEAFF
TGTGCCAGCTCACCATCTTGGGGAAACACTGAAGCTTTCTTT
>TRBJ2-5|.|TRBD2|TRBV4-1
CASSQDGTRQETQYF
TGCGCCAGCAGCCAAGATGGGACTAGACAGGAGACCCAGTACTTC
>TRBJ2-1|few|.|TRBV30
CAWRAGTYYNEQFF
TGTGCCTGGAGAGCCGGGACTTACTACAATGAGCAGTTCTTC
>TRBJ1-4|few|.|TRBV30
CAWSYTFSGEKLFF
TGTGCCTGGAGTTACACCTTCTCGGGAGAAAAACTGTTTTTT
>TRBJ2-2|few|.|TRBV29-1
CSAGRSPGELFF
TGCAGCGCCGGACGATCCCCCGGGGAGCTGTTTTTT
>TRBJ2-5|few|.|TRBV11-2
CASSQPTGLGETQYF
TGTGCCAGCAGCCAACCCACAGGGTTGGGAGAGACCCAGTACTTC
>TRBJ2-3|.|.|TRBV4-1
CASSPQGDADTQYF
TGCGCCAGCAGCCCTCAAGGGGACGCAGATACGCAGTATTTT
>TRBJ2-7|few|.|TRBV7-2
CASSPPGPSSSYEQYF
TGTGCCAGCAGCCCACCCGGGCCTAGTAGCTCCTACGAGCAGTACTTC
>TRBJ1-4|.|.|TRBV4-3
CASSQGGAQGEKLFF
TGCGCCAGCAGCCAAGGAGGGGCTCAAGGTGAAAAACTGTTTTTT
>TRBJ2-3|.|.|TRBV7-2
CASSLGQYTDTQYF
TGTGCCAGCAGCTTAGGGCAGTACACAGATACGCAGTATTTT
>TRBJ1-1|.|.|TRBV9
CASSVLTGGSVTEAFF
TGTGCCAGCAGCGTCCTGACGGGAGGTTCGGTCACTGAAGCTTTCTTT
>TRBJ2-7|.|.|TRBV9
CASSVAPGPSIYEQYF
TGTGCCAGCAGCGTAGCTCCGGGGCCATCGATCTACGAGCAGTACTTC
>TRBJ1-5|.|TRBD1|TRBV18
CASSLDRAQPQHF
TGTGCCAGCTCACTTGACAGGGCTCAGCCCCAGCATTTT
>TRBJ2-7|few|.|TRBV5-6
CASSRLTGYFLYEQYF
TGTGCCAGCAGCAGACTCACAGGATACTTTTTGTACGAGCAGTACTTC
>TRBJ2-5|.|.|TRBV6-6
CASSYSITDAQYF
TGTGCCAGCAGTTACTCGATAACCGACGCCCAGTACTTC
>TRBJ2-5|few|.|TRBV18
CASSPNTGAQETQYF
TGTGCCAGCTCACCAAATACAGGAGCCCAAGAGACCCAGTACTTC
>TRBJ2-1|.|.|TRBV5-1
CASSLARSSYNEQFF
TGCGCCAGCAGCTTGGCCAGATCTTCCTACAATGAGCAGTTCTTC
>TRBJ2-1|few|.|TRBV29-1
CSVRVGDNEQFF
TGCAGCGTAAGAGTGGGGGACAATGAGCAGTTCTTC
>TRBJ1-2|.|TRBD1|TRBV2
CASSPGQGNYGYTF
TGTGCCAGCAGCCCGGGACAGGGGAACTATGGCTACACCTTC